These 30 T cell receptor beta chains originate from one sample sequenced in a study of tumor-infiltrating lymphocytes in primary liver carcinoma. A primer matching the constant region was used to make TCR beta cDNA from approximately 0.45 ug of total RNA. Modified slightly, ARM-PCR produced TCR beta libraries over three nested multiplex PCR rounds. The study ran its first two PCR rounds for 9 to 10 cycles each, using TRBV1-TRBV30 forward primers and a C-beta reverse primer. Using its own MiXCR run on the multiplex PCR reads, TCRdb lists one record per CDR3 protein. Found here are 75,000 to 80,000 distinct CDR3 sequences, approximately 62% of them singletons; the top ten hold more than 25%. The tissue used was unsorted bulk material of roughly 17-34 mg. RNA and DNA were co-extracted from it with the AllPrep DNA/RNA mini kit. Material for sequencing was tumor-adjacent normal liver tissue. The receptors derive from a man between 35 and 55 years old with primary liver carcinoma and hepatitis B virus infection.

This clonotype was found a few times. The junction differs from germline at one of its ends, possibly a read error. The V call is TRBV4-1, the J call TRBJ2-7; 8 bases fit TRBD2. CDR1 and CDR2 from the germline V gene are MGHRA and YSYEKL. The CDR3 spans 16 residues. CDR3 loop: CASSQAGAGYSYEQYF. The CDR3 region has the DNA TGTGCCAGCAGCCAAGCGGGGGCGGGATACAGCTACGAGCAGTACTTC.

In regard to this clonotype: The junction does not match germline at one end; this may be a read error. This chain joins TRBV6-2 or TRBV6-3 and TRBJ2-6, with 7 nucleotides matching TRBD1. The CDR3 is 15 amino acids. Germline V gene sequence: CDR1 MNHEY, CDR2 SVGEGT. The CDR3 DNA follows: TGTGCCAGGAGTTTAACAGGGGCTGGGGCCAACGTCCTAACTTTC. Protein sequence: CARSLTGAGANVLTF.

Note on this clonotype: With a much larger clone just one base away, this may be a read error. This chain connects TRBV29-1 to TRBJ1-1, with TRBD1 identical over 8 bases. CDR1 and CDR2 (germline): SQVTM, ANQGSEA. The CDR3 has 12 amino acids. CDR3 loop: CSVGTGMTETFF. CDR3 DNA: TGCAGCGTGGGGACAGGCATGACTGAAACTTTCTTT. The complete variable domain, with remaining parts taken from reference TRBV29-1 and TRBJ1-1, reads SAVISQKPSRDICQRGTSLTIQCQVDSQVTMMFWYRQQPGQSLTLIATANQGSEATYESGFVIDKFPISRPNLTFSTLTVSNMSPEDSSIYLCSVGTGMTETFFGQGTRLTVV.

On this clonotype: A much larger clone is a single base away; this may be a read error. The CDR3 DNA is TGTGCCAGCAGCGGACAGGGGATTAGCATAGATACGCAGTATTTT. It encodes CASSGQGISIDTQYF. The rearrangement joins TRBV28 to TRBJ2-3; 9 bases are shared with TRBD1. Germline V CDR1 and CDR2: MDHEN, SYDVKM. The CDR3 has 15 residues.

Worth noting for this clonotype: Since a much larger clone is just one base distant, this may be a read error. CDR3 DNA sequence: TGTGCCAGCAGTTACGGACTAGCAACCAAGCAGTACTTC. Its protein is CASSYGLATKQYF. This rearrangement joins TRBV6-2 or TRBV6-3 to TRBJ2-7, with 8 positions matching TRBD2. The CDR3 is 13 residues long. V lost 2 bases to trimming and J lost 8 bases; unmatched junction nucleotides: 5. Germline V lookup: CDR1 MNHEY, CDR2 SVGEGT.

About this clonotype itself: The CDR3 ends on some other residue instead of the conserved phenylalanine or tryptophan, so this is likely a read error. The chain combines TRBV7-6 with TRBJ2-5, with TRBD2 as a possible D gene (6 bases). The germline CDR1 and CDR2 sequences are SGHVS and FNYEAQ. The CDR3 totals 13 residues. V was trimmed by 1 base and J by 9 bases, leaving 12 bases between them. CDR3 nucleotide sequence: TGTGCCAGCAGCTTAGGGACTACGGGGGCCCAGTACTAC. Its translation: CASSLGTTGAQYY.

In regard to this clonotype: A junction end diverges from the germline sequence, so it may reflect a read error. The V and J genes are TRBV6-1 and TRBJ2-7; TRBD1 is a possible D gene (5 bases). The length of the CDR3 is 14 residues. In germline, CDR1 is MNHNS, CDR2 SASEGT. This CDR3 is CASKLTTVPYEQCF. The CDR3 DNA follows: TGTGCCAGCAAACTAACGACAGTGCCCTACGAGCAGTGCTTC.

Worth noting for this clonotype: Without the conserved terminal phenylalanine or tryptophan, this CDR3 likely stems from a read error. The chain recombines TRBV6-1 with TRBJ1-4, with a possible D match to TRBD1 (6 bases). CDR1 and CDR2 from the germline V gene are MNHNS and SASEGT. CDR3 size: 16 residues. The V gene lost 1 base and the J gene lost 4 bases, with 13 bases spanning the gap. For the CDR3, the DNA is TGTGCCAGCAGTGAAGTCGGTCAGGGGATTAATGAAAAACTGTTTCTT. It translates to CASSEVGQGINEKLFL.

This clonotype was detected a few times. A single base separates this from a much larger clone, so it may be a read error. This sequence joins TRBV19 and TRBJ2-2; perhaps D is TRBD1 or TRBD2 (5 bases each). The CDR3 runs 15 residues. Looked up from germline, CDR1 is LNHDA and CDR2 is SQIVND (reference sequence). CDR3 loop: CASSMYGTGTRELFF. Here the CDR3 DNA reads TGTGCCAGTAGTATGTACGGGACGGGCACCCGGGAGCTGTTTTTT.

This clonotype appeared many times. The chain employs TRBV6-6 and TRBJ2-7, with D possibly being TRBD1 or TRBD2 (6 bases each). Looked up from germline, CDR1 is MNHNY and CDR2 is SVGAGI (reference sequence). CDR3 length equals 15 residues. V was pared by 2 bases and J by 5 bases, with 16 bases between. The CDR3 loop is CASSYPEGGGDEQYF. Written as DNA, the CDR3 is TGTGCCAGCAGTTACCCCGAAGGGGGAGGAGACGAGCAGTACTTC.

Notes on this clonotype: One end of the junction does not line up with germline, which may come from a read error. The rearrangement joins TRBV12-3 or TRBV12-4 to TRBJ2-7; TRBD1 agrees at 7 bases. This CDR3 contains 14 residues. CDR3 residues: CARSPWDSSYELYF. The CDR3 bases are TGTGCCAGAAGTCCTTGGGACAGTAGCTACGAGCTGTACTTC.

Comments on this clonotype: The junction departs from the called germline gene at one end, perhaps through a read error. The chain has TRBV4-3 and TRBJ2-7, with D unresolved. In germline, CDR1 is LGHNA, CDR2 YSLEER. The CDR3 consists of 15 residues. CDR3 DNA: TGCGTCAGCAGCCTAGATGAGGAGACTCCCTACGAGCAGTACTTC. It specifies CVSSLDEETPYEQYF.

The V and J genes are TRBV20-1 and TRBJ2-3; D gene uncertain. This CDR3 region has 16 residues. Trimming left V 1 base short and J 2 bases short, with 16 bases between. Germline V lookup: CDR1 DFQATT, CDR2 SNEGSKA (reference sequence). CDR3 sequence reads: CSARVLPSPHTDTQYF. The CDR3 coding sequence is TGCAGTGCTAGAGTTTTACCCAGCCCCCACACAGATACGCAGTATTTT.

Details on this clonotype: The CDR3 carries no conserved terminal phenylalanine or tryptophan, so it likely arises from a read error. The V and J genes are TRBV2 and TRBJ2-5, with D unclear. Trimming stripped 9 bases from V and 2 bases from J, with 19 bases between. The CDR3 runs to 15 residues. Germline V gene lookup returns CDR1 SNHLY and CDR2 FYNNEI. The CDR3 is CASAPGLDPQETQYY. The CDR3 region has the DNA TGTGCCAGTGCACCGGGCCTCGACCCGCAAGAGACCCAGTACTAC.

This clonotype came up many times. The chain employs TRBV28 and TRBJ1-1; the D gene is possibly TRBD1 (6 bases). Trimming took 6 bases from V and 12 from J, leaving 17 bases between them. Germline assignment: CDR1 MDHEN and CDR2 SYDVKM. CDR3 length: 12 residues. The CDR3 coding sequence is TGTGCCAGCAGCGCTACGGGGGGCATGTCTTTCTTT. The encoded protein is CASSATGGMSFF.

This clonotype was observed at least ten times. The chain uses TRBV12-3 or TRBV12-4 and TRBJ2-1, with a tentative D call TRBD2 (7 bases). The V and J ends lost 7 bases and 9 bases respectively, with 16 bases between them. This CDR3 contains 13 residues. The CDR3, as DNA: TGTGCCAGCACCTGGGGGGGGGCTGGTGAGCAGTTCTTC. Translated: CASTWGGAGEQFF.

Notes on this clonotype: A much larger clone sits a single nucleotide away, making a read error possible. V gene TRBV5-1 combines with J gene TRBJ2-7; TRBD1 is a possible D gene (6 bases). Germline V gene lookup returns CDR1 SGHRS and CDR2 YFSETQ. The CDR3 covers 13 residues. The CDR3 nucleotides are TGCGCCAGCAGCTTTGGCAGGGGCTACAAGCAGTACTTC. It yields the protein CASSFGRGYKQYF.

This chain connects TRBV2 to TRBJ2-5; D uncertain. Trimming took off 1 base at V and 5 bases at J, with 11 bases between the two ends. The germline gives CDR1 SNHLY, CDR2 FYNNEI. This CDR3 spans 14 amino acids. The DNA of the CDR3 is TGTGCCAGCAGTGAAGAGGTTAATCGGGAGACCCAGTACTTC. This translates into CASSEEVNRETQYF.

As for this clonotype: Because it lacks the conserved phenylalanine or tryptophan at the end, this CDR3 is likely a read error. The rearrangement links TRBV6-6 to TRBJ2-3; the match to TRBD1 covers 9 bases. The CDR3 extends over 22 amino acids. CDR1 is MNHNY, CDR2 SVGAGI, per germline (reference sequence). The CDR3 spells CASSYPLTGGSGSRTSTDAQYL. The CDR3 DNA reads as TGTGCCAGCAGTTACCCCCTCACAGGGGGCAGTGGGAGTAGAACTAGCACAGATGCGCAGTATTTA.

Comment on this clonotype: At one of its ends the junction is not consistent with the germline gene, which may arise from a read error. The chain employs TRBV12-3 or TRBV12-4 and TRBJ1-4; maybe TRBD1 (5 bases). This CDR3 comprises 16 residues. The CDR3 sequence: CASSLRGSGNNEKLFF. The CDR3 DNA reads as TGTGCCAGCAGTTTACGGGGGTCGGGAAATAACGAAAAGCTGTTTTTT.

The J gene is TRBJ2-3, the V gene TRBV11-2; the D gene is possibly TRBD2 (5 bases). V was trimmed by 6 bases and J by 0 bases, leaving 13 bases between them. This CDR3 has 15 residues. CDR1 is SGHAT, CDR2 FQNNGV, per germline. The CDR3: CASSFYEGSTDTQYF. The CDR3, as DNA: TGTGCCAGCAGTTTCTATGAGGGTAGCACAGATACGCAGTATTTT.

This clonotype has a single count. CDR3 coding DNA: TGTGCCGGCACTTCGGACCGGGGATTGGGCTACACCTTC. It is translated as CAGTSDRGLGYTF. The genes are TRBV6-6 and TRBJ1-2; D is uncertain. Trimming shortened V by 11 bases and J by 8 bases, and 21 bases separated the two germline ends. Germline V CDR1 and CDR2: MNHNY, SVGAGI (reference sequence). The CDR3 contains 13 residues.

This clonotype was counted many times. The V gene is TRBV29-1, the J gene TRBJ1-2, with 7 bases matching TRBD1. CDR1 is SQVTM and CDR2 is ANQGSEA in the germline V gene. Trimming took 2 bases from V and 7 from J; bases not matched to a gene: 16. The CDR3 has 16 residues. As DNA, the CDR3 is TGCAGCGTTGAACTCCCTCGACAGGGCCTAACCTCTGGCTACACCTTC. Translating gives CSVELPRQGLTSGYTF.

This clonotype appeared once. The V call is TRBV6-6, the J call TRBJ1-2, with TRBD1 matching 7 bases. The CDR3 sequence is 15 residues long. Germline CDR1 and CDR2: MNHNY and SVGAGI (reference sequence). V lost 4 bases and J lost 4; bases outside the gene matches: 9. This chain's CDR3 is CASSCDDRTGYGYTF. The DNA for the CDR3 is TGTGCCAGCAGTTGCGACGACAGGACAGGCTATGGCTACACCTTC.

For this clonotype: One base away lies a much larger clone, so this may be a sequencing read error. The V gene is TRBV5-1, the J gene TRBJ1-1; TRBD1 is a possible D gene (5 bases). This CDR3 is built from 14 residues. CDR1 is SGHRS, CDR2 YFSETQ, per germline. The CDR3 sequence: CASTLERHRGEAFF. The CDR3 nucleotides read TGCGCCAGCACCTTGGAGAGACACCGGGGGGAAGCTTTCTTT.

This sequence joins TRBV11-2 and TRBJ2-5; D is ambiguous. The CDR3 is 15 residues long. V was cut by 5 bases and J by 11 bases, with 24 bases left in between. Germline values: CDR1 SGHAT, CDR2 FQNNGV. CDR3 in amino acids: CASSPLTLYQEIQYF. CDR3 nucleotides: TGTGCCAGCAGCCCCTTGACTCTCTACCAAGAGATACAGTACTTC.

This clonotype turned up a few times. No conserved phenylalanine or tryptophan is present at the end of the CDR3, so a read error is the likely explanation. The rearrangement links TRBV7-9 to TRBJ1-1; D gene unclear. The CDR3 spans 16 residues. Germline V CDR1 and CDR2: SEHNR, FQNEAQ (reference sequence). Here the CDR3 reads CVSSPRGGEQNTEAFY. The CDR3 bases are TGTGTCAGCTCCCCCAGAGGCGGGGAACAGAACACTGAAGCTTTCTAT.

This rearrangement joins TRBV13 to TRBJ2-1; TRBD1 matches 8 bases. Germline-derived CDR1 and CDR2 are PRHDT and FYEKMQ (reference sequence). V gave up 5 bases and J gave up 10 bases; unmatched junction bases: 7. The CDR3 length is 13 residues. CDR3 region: CASSRGTGGEQFF. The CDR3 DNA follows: TGTGCCAGCAGCCGTGGGACAGGCGGCGAGCAGTTCTTC.

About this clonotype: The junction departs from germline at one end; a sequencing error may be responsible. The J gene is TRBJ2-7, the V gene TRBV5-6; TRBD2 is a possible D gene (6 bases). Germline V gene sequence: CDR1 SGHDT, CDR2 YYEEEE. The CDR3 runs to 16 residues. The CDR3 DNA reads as TGTGCCATCAGCTCGTCGGGGGTAGCTAGCACCTACGAGCAGTACTTC. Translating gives CAISSSGVASTYEQYF.

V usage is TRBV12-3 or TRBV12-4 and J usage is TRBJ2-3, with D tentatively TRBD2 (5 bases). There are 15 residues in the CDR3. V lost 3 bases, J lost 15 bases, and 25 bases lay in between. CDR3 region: CASSFHSSGTDMCYF. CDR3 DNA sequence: TGTGCCAGCAGTTTTCATTCAAGCGGCACAGATATGTGTTATTTT.